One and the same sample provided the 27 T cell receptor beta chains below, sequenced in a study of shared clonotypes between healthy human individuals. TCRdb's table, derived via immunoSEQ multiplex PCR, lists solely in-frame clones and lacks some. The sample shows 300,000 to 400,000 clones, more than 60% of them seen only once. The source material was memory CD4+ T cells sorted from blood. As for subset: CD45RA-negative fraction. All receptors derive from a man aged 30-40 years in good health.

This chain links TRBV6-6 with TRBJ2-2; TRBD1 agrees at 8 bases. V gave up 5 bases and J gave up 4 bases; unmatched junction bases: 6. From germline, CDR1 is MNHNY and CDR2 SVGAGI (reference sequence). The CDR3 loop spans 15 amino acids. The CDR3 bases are TGTGCCAGCAGTCTCCGGACAGGGAGCACCGGGGAGCTGTTTTTT. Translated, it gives CASSLRTGSTGELFF.

This chain's CDR3 is CASSFTQGATEAFF. In nucleotides, the CDR3 is TGTGCCAGCAGCTTTACTCAGGGGGCAACTGAAGCTTTCTTT. The chain joins TRBV7-9 to TRBJ1-1; 8 positions match TRBD1. V trimming: 3 bases; J trimming: 5 bases; junction bases outside the gene matches: 5. From germline, CDR1 is SEHNR and CDR2 FQNEAQ (reference sequence). The CDR3 is made up of 14 amino acids.

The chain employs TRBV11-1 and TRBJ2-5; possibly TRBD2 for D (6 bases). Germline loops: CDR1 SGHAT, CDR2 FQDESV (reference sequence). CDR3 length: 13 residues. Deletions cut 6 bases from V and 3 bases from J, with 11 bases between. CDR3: CASRGVAEETQYF. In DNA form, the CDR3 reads TGTGCCAGCAGAGGAGTAGCGGAAGAGACCCAGTACTTC. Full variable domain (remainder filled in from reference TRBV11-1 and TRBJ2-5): EAEVAQSPRYKITEKSQAVAFWCDPISGHATLYWYRQILGQGPELLVQFQDESVVDDSQLPKDRFSAERLKGVDSTLKIQPAELGDSAMYLCASRGVAEETQYFGPGTRLLVL.

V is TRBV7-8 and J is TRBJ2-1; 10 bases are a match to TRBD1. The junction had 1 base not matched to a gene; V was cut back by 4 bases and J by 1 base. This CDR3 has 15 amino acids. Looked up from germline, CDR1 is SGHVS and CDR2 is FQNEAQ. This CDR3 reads CASSSDRGSYNEQFF. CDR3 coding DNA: TGTGCCAGCAGCTCGGACAGGGGGTCCTACAATGAGCAGTTCTTC.

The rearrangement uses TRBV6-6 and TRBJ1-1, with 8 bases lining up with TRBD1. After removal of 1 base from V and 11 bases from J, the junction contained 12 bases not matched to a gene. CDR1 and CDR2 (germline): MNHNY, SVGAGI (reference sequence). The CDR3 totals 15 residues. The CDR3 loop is CASSYWFGQGAAAFF. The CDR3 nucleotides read TGTGCCAGCAGTTACTGGTTTGGGCAGGGGGCAGCGGCTTTCTTT.

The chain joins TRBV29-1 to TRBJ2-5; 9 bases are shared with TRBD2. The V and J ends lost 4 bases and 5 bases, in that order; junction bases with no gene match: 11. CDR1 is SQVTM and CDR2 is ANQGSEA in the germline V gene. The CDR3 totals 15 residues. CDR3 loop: CSVGLAGAMGETQYF. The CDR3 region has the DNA TGCAGCGTTGGGTTAGCGGGAGCGATGGGGGAGACCCAGTACTTC.

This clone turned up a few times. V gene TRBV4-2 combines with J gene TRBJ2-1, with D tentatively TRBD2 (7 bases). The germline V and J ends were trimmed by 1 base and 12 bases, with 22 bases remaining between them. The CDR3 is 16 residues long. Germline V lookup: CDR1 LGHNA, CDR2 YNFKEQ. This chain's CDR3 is CASSQAASGEGEGQFF. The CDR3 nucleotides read TGTGCCAGCAGCCAAGCGGCTAGCGGAGAGGGGGAGGGGCAGTTCTTC.

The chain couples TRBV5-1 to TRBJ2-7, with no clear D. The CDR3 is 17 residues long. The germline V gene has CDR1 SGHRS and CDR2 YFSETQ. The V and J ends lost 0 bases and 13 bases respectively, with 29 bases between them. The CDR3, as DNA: TGCGCCAGCAGCTTGGGCAATAATCTAGATGGGCAGGCACAGCCATACTTC. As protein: CASSLGNNLDGQAQPYF.

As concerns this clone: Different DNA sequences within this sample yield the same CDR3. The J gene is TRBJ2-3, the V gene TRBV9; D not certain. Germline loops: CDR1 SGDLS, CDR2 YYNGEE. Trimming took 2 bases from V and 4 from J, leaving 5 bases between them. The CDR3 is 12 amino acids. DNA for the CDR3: TGTGCCAGCAGCGTCGCTCCAGATACGCAGTATTTT. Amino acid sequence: CASSVAPDTQYF.

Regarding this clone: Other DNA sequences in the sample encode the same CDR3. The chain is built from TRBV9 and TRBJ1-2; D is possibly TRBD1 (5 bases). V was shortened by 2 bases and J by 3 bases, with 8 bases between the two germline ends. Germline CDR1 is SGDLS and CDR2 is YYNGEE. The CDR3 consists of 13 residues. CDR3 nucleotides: TGTGCCAGCAGCGTTGAGGGGCACTATGGCTACACCTTC. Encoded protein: CASSVEGHYGYTF.

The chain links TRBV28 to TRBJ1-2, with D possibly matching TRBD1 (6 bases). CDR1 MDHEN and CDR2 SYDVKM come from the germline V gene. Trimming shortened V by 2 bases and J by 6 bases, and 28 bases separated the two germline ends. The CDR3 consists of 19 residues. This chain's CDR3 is CASSLRTIRVGGLVNGYTF. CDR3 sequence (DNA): TGTGCCAGCAGTTTACGTACTATTAGAGTTGGGGGCTTGGTAAATGGCTACACCTTC.

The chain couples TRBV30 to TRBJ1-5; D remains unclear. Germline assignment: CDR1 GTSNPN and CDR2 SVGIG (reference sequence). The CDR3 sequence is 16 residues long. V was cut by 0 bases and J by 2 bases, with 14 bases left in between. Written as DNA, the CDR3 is TGTGCCTGGAGTGTACCTGTGGGCGCGGGCAATCAGCCCCAGCATTTT. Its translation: CAWSVPVGAGNQPQHF. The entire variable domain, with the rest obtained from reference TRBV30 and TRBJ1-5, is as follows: SQTIHQWPATLVQPVGSPLSLECTVEGTSNPNLYWYRQAAGRGLQLLFYSVGIGQISSEVPQNLSASRPQDRQFILSSKKLLLSDSGFYLCAWSVPVGAGNQPQHFGDGTRLSIL.

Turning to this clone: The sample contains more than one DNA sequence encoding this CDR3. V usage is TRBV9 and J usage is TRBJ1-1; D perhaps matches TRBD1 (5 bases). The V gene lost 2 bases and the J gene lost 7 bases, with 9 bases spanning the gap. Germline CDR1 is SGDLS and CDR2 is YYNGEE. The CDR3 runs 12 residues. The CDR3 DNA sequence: TGTGCCAGCAGCGTCGGGGGGGATGAAGCTTTCTTT. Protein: CASSVGGDEAFF.

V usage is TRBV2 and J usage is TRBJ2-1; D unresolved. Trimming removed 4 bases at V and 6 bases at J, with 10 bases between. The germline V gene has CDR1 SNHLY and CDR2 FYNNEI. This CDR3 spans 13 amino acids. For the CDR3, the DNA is TGTGCCAGCAGTGTTCAACAGATCAATGAGCAGTTCTTC. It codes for CASSVQQINEQFF.

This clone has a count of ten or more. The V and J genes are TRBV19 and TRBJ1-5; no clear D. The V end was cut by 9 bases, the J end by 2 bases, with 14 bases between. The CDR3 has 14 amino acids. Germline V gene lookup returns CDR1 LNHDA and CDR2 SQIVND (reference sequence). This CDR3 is CASQQRWGNQPQHF. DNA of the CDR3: TGTGCCAGCCAACAGCGCTGGGGCAATCAGCCCCAGCATTTT.

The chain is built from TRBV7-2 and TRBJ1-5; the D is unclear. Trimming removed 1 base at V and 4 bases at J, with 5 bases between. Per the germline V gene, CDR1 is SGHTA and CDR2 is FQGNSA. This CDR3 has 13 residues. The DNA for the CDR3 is TGTGCCAGCAGCTTAGTGCAGAATCAGCCCCAGCATTTT. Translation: CASSLVQNQPQHF. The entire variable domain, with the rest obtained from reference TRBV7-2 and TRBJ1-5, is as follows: GAGVSQSPSNKVTEKGKDVELRCDPISGHTALYWYRQSLGQGLEFLIYFQGNSAPDKSGLPSDRFSAERTGGSVSTLTIQRTQQEDSAVYLCASSLVQNQPQHFGDGTRLSIL.

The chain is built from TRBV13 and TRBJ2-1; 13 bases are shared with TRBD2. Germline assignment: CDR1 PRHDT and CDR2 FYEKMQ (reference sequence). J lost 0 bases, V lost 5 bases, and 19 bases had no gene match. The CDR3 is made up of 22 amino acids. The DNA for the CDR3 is TGTGCCAGCAGCCCGCGACTCACTAGCGGGAGGGTTTTTTTCGGCTCCTACAATGAGCAGTTCTTC. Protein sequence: CASSPRLTSGRVFFGSYNEQFF.

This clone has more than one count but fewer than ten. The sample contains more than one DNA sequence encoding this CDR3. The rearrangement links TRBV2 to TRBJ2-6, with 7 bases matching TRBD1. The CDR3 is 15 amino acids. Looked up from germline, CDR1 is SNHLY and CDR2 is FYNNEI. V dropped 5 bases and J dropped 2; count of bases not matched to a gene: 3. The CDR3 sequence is CASSLDRAGANVLTF. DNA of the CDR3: TGTGCCAGCAGTCTTGACAGGGCTGGGGCCAACGTCCTGACTTTC. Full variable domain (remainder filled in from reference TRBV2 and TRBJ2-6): EPEVTQTPSHQVTQMGQEVILRCVPISNHLYFYWYRQILGQKVEFLVSFYNNEISEKSEIFDDQFSVERPDGSNFTLKIRSTKLEDSAMYFCASSLDRAGANVLTFGAGSRLTVL.

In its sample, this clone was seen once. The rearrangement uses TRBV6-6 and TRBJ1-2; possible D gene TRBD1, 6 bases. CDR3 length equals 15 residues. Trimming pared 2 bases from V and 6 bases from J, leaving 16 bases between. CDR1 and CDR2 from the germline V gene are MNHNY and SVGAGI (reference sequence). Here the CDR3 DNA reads TGTGCCAGCAGTTACGACAGACAGGATTCAGATGGCTACACCTTC. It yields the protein CASSYDRQDSDGYTF.

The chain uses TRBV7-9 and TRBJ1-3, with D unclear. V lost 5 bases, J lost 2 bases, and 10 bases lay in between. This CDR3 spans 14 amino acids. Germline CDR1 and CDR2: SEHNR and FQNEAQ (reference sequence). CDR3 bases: TGTGCCAGCAGCGCGGACGCAGCTGGAAACACCATATATTTT. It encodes CASSADAAGNTIYF.

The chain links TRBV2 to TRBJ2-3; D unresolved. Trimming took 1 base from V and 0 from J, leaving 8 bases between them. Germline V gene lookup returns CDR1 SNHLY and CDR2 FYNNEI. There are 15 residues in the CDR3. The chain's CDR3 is CASSEGWGSTDTQYF. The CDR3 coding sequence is TGTGCCAGCAGTGAAGGGTGGGGAAGCACAGATACGCAGTATTTT.

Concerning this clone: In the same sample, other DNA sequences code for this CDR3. CDR3 loop: CASSLVGQGDTGELFF. In nucleotides, the CDR3 is TGTGCCAGCAGCTTAGTCGGCCAGGGTGACACCGGGGAGCTGTTTTTT. The V gene is TRBV11-3, the J gene TRBJ2-2; D is perhaps TRBD1 (5 bases). The CDR3 extends over 16 amino acids. CDR1 SGHNT and CDR2 YENEEA come from the germline V gene. Trimming cost V 1 base and J 3 bases, with 12 bases left between them.

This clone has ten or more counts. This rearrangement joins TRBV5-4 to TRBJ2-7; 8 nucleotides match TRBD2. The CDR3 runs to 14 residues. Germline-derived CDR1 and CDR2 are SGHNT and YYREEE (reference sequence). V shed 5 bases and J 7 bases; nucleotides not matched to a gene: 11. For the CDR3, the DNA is TGTGCCAGCAGGACGGGAGGGATGGGGGGAGAGCAGTACTTC. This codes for CASRTGGMGGEQYF.

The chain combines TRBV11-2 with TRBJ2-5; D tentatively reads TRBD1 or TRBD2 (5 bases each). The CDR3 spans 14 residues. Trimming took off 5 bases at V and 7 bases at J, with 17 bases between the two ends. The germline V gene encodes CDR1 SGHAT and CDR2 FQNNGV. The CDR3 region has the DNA TGTGCCAGCAGCGGGACCCGCAATAGTGGGACCCAGTACTTC. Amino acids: CASSGTRNSGTQYF.

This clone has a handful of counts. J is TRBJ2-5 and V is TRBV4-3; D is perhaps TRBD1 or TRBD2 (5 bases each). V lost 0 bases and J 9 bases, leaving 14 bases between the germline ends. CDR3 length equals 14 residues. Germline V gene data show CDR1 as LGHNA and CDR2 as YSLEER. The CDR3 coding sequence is TGCGCCAGCAGCCAAGATCTGCAGTCGGGGCCCCAGTACTTC. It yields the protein CASSQDLQSGPQYF.

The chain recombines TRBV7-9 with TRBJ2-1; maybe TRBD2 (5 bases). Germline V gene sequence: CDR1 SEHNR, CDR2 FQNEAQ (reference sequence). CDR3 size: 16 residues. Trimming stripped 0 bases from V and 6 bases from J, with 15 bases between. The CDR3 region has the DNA TGTGCCAGCAGCTTAGCCCTAGCCGGAACCTGCAATGAGCAGTTCTTC. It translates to CASSLALAGTCNEQFF.

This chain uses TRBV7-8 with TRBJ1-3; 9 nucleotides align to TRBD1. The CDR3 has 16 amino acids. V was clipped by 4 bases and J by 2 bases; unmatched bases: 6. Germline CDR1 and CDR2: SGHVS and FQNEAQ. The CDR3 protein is CASSSRRQGAGNTIYF. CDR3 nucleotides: TGTGCCAGCAGCTCCCGAAGACAGGGGGCTGGAAACACCATATATTTT. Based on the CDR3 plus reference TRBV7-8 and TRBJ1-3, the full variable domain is GAGVSQSPRYKVAKRGQDVALRCDPISGHVSLFWYQQALGQGPEFLTYFQNEAQLDKSGLPSDRFFAERPEGSVSTLKIQRTQQEDSAVYLCASSSRRQGAGNTIYFGEGSWLTVV.